The sequence of this T cell receptor beta chain was determined in a study of shared clonotypes between healthy human individuals. Every donor was a Caucasian adult from Nashville, Tennessee. In the original processing: ImmunoSEQ sequences covered only the junction and lacked quality scores; filtering therefore differed. The assay was immunoSEQ multiplex PCR, and TCRdb's table has in-frame clones only and misses some. The V and J calls and clone size were taken over from that table, and D and trimming were inferred from the DNA. The table lists about 490,000 clones, roughly 78% of them singletons, with approximately 12% in the top ten. This clone was recorded once. Its antigen is still unknown. Study-wide findings and caveats: Blood alone was sampled, and tissue repertoires likely differ. Owing to a small donor count, the genetic and exposure-history diversity represented was limited.

Sequenced sample: PBMCs. The sequence derives from a woman aged 40 to 50 in good health. Some clones in this sample may be carry-over from other donors' samples.

For the CDR3, the DNA is TGTGCCAGCAGCTTAGATCTAAGGGGAGCCTACTTGGATGAGCAGTTCTTC. It codes for CASSLDLRGAYLDEQFF. The chain joins TRBV7-3 to TRBJ2-1, with D perhaps assigned TRBD1 or TRBD2 (5 bases each). This CDR3 has 17 residues. V lost 2 bases to trimming and J lost 8 bases, with 22 bases between them. Germline loops: CDR1 SGHTA, CDR2 FQGTGA.